There are many counts of the clone carrying this T cell receptor (beta chain). The data are from a study of sequential checkpoint blockade in melanoma. This table comes from immunoSEQ multiplex PCR, and its TCRdb copy is limited to in-frame clones, with some not included. The repertoire holds some 7,200 clones, 20% seen once, with roughly 12% in the top ten. Noted treatment: randomized to nivolumab then ipilimumab (arm A) or the reverse (arm B). The CDR3 is made up of 14 amino acids. The source was tumor tissue (inferred from file names), collected from a patient given nivolumab and ipilimumab in sequence. The origin of this receptor is a human donor with melanoma. The chain is built from TRBV12-2 and TRBJ1-6. TRBV12-2 is given as a pseudogene. The CDR3: CATQEDGAYSPLHF. In DNA, the CDR3 is TGTGCCACCCAAGAGGACGGCGCATATTCACCCCTCCACTTT.